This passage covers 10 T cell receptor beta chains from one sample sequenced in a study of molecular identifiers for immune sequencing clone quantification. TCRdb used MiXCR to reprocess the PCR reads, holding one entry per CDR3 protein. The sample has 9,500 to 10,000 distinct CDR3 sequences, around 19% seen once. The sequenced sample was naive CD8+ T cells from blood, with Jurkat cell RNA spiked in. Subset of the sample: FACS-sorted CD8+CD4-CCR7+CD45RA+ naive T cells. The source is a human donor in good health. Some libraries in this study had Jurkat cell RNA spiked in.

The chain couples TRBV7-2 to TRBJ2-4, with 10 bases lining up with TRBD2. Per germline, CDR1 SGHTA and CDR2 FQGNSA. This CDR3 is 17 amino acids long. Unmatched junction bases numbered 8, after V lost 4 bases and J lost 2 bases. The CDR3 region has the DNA TGTGCCAGCAGCTGGCTAGCGGGAGAGGGGTCCAAAAACATTCAGTACTTC. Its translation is CASSWLAGEGSKNIQYF.

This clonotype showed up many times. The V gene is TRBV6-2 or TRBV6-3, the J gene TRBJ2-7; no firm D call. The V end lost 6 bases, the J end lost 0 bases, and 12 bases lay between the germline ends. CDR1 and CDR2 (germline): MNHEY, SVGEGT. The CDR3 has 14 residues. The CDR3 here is CASSYVGTSYEQYF. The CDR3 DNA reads TGTGCCAGCAGCTACGTCGGTACCTCCTACGAGCAGTACTTC.

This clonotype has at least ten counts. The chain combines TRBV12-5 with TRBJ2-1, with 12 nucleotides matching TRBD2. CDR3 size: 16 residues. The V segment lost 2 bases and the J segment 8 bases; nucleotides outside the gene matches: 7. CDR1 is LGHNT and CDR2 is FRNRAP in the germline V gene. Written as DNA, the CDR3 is TGTGCTAGTGGTTTGTTACTAGCGGGGGGTCCGGATGAGCAGTTCTTC. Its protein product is CASGLLLAGGPDEQFF.

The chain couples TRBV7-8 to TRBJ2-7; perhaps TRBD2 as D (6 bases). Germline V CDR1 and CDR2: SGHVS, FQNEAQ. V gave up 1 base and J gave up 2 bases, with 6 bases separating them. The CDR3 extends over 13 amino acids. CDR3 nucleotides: TGTGCCAGCAGCTTAGGGAGGGCCTACGAGCAGTACTTC. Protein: CASSLGRAYEQYF.

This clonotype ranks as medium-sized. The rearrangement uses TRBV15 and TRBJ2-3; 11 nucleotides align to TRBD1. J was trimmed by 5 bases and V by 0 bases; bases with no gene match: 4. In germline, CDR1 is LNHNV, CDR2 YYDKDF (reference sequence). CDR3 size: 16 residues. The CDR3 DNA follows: TGTGCCACCAGCAGAGATAGGACAGGGGGCGGAGATACGCAGTATTTT. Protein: CATSRDRTGGGDTQYF.

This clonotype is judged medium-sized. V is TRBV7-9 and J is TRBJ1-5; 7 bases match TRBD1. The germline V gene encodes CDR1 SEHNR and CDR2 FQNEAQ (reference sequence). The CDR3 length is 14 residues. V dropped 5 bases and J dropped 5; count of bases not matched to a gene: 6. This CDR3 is CASSPTGTYQPQHF. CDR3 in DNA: TGTGCCAGCAGCCCGACAGGGACGTATCAGCCCCAGCATTTT.

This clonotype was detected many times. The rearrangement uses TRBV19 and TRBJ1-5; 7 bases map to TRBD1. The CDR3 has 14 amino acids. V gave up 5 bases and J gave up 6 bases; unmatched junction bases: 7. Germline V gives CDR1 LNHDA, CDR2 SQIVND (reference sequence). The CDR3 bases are TGTGCCAGTAGTCCAACAGGGGCGGGTCAGCCCCAGCATTTT. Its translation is CASSPTGAGQPQHF.

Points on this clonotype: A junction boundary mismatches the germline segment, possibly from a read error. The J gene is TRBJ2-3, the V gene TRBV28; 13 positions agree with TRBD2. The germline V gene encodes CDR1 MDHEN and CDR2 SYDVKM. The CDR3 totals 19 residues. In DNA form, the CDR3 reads TGTGCCAGCAGCTACAAAATCGGACTAGCGGGAGTAGGCACAGATACGCGGTATTTT. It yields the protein CASSYKIGLAGVGTDTRYF.

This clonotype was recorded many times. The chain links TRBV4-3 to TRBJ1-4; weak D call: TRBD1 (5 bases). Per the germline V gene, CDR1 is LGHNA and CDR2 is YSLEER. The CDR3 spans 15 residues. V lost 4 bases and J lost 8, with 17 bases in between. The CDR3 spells CASSRGAIDGEKLFF. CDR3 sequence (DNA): TGCGCCAGCAGCCGGGGCGCCATCGATGGCGAAAAACTGTTTTTT.

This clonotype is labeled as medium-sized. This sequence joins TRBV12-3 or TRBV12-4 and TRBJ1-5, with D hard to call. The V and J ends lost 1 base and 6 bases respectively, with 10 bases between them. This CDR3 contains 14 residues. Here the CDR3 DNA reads TGTGCCAGCAGTTTAGACCAGCCCGGTCAGCCCCAGCATTTT. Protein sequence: CASSLDQPGQPQHF.